The clone carrying this T cell receptor beta chain was counted once. The length of the CDR3 is 14 residues. V trimming: 6 bases; J trimming: 3 bases; junction bases outside the gene matches: 4. From germline, CDR1 is SQVTM and CDR2 ANQGSEA. This sample was taken from a study of blood T cell repertoires in COVID-19. The authors' processing: Using reference gene primer amplification, nucleated cell counts were estimated. Here immunoSEQ multiplex PCR was the method, and the copy in TCRdb shows in-frame clones only, minus some. That table gives V, J and clone size, and the DNA gave D and trimming. This repertoire shows 150,000 to 200,000 clones, more than 80% found once; its top ten account for about 12%.

The sequenced sample was peripheral blood. This sequence was found in a woman aged 80 or over with COVID-19, enrolled during active disease. The V call is TRBV29-1, the J call TRBJ2-2, with 10 bases lining up with TRBD2. The CDR3 coding sequence is TGCAGCGTACCTGGGACTAGCGACACCGGGGAGCTGTTTTTT. This translates into CSVPGTSDTGELFF.